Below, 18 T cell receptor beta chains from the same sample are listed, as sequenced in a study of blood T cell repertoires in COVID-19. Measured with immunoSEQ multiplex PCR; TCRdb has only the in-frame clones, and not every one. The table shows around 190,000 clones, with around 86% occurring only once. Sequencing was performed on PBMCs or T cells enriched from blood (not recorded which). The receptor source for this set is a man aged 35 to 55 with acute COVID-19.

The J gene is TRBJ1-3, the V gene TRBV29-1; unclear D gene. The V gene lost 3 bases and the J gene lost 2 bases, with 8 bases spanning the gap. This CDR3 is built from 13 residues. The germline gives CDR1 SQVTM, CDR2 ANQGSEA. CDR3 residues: CSVEEVAGNTIYF. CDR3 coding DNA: TGCAGCGTTGAGGAGGTTGCTGGAAACACCATATATTTT.

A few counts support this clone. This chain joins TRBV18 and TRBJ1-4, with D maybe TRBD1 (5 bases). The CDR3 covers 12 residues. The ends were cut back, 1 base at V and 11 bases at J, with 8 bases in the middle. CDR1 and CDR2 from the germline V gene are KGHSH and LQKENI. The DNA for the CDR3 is TGTGCCAGCTCACCACGGGGGGACAAACTGTTTTTT. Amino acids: CASSPRGDKLFF.

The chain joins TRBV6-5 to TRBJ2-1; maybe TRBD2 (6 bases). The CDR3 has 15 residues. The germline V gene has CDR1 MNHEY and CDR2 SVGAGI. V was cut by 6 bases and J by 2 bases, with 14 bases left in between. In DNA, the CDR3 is TGTGCCAGCAGGAGAGGACTAACGACCTACAATGAGCAGTTCTTC. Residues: CASRRGLTTYNEQFF.

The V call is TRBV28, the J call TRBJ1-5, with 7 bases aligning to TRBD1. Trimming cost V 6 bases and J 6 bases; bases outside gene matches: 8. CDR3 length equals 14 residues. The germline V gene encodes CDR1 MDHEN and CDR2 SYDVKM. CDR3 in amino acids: CASSPTGARQPQHF. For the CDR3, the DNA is TGTGCCAGCAGCCCAACAGGGGCGCGTCAGCCCCAGCATTTT. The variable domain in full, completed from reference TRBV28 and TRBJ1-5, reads DVKVTQSSRYLVKRTGEKVFLECVQDMDHENMFWYRQDPGLGLRLIYFSYDVKMKEKGDIPEGYSVSREKKERFSLILESASTNQTSMYLCASSPTGARQPQHFGDGTRLSIL.

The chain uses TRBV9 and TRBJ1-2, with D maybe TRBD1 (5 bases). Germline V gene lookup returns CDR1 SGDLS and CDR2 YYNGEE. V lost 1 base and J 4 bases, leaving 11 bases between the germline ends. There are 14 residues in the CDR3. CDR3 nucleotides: TGTGCCAGCAGCGTACAGGGTATGGGCTATGGCTACACCTTC. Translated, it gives CASSVQGMGYGYTF.

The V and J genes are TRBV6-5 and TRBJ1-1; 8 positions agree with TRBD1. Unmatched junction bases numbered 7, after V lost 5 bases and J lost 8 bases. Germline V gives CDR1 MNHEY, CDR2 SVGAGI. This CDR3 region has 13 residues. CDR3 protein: CASSPSGTGEAFF. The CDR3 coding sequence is TGTGCCAGCAGTCCATCCGGGACAGGCGAAGCTTTCTTT.

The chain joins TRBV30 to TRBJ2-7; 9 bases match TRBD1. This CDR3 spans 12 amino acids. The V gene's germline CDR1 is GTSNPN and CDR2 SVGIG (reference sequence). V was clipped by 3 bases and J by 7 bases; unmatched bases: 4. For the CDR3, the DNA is TGTGCCTGGAGCGGGACAGGGAAGGAGCAGTACTTC. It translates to CAWSGTGKEQYF.

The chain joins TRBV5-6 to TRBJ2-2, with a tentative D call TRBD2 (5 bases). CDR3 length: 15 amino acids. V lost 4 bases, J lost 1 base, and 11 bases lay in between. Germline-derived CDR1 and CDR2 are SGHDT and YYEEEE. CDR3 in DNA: TGTGCCAGCAGCCCTTTTAGCGAGAACACCGGGGAGCTGTTTTTT. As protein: CASSPFSENTGELFF.

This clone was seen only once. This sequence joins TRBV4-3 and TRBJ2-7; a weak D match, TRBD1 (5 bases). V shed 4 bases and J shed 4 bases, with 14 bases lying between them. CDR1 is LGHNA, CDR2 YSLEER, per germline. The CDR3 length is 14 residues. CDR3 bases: TGCGCCAGCAGCCCCGGAAGGGGCCATTACGAGCAGTACTTC. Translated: CASSPGRGHYEQYF.

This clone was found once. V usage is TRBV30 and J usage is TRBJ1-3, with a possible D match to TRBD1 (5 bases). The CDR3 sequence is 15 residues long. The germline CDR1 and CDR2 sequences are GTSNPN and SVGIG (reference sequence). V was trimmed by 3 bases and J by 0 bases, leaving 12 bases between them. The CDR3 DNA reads TGTGCCTGGAGCAGCGACAGCATCTCTGGAAACACCATATATTTT. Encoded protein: CAWSSDSISGNTIYF.

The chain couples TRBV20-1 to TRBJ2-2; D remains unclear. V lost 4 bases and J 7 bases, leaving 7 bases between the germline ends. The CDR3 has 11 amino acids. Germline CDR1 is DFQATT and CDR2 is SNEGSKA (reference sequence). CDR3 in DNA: TGCAGTGCTACGGAGTTCGGGGAGCTGTTTTTT. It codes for CSATEFGELFF.

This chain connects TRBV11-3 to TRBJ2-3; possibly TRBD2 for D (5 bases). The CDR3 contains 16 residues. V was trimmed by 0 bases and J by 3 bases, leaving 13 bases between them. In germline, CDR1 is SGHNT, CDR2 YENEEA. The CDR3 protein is CASSLDPTLVTDTQYF. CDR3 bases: TGTGCCAGCAGCTTAGACCCGACACTAGTTACAGATACGCAGTATTTT.

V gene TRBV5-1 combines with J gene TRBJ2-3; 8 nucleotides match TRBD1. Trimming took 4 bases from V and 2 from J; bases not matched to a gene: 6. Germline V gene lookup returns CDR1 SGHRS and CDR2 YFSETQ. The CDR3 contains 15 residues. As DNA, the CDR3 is TGCGCCAGCAGCGACCAGGGGGCTAACACAGATACGCAGTATTTT. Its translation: CASSDQGANTDTQYF.

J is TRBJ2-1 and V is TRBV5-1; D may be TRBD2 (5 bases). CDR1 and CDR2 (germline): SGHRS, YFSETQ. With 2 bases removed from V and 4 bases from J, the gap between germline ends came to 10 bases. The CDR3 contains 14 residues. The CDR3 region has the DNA TGCGCCAGCAGCTTCAATCGGGAATACAATGAGCAGTTCTTC. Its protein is CASSFNREYNEQFF.

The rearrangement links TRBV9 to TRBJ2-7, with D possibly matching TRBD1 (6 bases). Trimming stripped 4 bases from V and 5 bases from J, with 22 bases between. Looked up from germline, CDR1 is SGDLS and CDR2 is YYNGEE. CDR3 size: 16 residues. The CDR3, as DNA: TGTGCCAGCAGCCCCAGCCCGGGGCAGGGGCTCAACGAGCAGTACTTC. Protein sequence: CASSPSPGQGLNEQYF.

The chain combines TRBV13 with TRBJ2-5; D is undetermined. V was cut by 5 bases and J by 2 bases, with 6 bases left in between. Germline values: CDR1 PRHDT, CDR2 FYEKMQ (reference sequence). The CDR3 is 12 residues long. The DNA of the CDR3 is TGTGCCAGCAGCCATCAGCAAGAGACCCAGTACTTC. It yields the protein CASSHQQETQYF. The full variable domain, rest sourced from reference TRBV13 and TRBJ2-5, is AAGVIQSPRHLIKEKRETATLKCYPIPRHDTVYWYQQGPGQDPQFLISFYEKMQSDKGSIPDRFSAQQFSDYHSELNMSSLELGDSALYFCASSHQQETQYFGPGTRLLVL.

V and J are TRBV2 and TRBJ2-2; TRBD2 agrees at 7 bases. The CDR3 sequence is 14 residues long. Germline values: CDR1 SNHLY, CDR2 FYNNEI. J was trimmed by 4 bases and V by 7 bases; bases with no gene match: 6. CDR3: CASTWEGGTGELFF. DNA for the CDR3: TGTGCCAGCACTTGGGAGGGTGGCACCGGGGAGCTGTTTTTT.

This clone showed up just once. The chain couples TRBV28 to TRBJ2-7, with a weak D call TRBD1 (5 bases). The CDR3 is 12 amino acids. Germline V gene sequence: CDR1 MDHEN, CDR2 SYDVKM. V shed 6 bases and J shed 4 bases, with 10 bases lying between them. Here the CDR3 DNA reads TGTGCCAGCAGCGCCAAGGGGTACGAGCAGTACTTC. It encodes CASSAKGYEQYF.